Shown below are 14 T cell receptor beta chains from a single sample sequenced in a study of human T cells and chemical hapten exposure. TCRdb reprocessed the RACE reads with MiXCR, giving one entry per CDR3 protein. This sample has 150,000 or so distinct CDR3 sequences, with 13% to 15% found just once. Noted time point: patch test 1, 2 weeks after DPC sensitization. The treatment was: therapeutic diphenylcyclopropenone sensitization with weekly scalp DPC. The material sequenced was whole blood, taken in connection with sensitization to the hapten diphenylcyclopropenone (DPC). These receptors were taken from a woman under 40 with alopecia areata. Some clones in this sample may be carry-over from other donors' samples.

As DNA, the CDR3 is TGTGCCAGTAGTCCCCGGGGAGGGGGAGGGAGCAATCAGCCCCAGCATTTT. Residues: CASSPRGGGGSNQPQHF. The chain is built from TRBV6-6 and TRBJ1-5; perhaps TRBD1 as D (6 bases). CDR1 and CDR2 (germline): MNHNY, SVGAGI (reference sequence). Trimming removed 9 bases from V and 1 base from J, with 22 bases in between. The CDR3 is 17 amino acids.

This chain uses TRBV12-3 or TRBV12-4 with TRBJ2-5, with D perhaps given as TRBD1 or TRBD2 (5 bases each). The ends were cut back, 4 bases at V and 8 bases at J, with 11 bases in the middle. The CDR3 sequence is 12 residues long. The CDR3 loop is CASSSLGGTQYF. The CDR3, as DNA: TGTGCCAGCAGTTCCCTTGGGGGAACCCAGTACTTC.

This clonotype turned up a few times. V usage is TRBV9 and J usage is TRBJ2-2; 8 positions match TRBD1. From germline, CDR1 is SGDLS and CDR2 YYNGEE. The CDR3 runs 14 residues. The trim removed 3 bases at V and 5 bases at J, leaving 3 bases unmatched. CDR3 protein: CASSGTGSTGELFF. For the CDR3, the DNA is TGTGCCAGCAGCGGGACAGGGTCGACCGGGGAGCTGTTTTTT.

The chain recombines TRBV10-3 with TRBJ2-2, with 7 bases identical to TRBD1. This CDR3 has 16 residues. The trim removed 6 bases at V and 1 base at J, leaving 8 bases unmatched. The germline V gene has CDR1 ENHRY and CDR2 SYGVKD. In DNA form, the CDR3 reads TGTGCCATCAGCGGAACAGGGGTTGGGAACACCGGGGAGCTGTTTTTT. It is translated as CAISGTGVGNTGELFF.

In its sample, this clonotype was seen a few times. The rearrangement links TRBV20-1 to TRBJ2-3; 9 nucleotides agree with TRBD2. The CDR3 extends over 15 amino acids. Looked up from germline, CDR1 is DFQATT and CDR2 is SNEGSKA (reference sequence). V was pared by 3 bases and J by 7 bases, with 11 bases of the junction left unmatched. The CDR3 here is CSASGAGGGANTQYF. The DNA for the CDR3 is TGCAGTGCTAGCGGAGCTGGCGGGGGGGCGAATACGCAGTATTTT.

This clonotype has only a few counts. This rearrangement joins TRBV5-1 to TRBJ1-1; D gene uncertain. Germline V lookup: CDR1 SGHRS, CDR2 YFSETQ. Trimming stripped 4 bases from V and 13 bases from J, with 20 bases between. The CDR3 totals 13 residues. The CDR3 spells CASSGPGPEKGFF. DNA for the CDR3: TGCGCCAGCAGCGGCCCGGGTCCCGAAAAGGGTTTCTTT.

V and J are TRBV12-3 or TRBV12-4 and TRBJ1-1; the D is unclear. The V end lost 6 bases, the J end lost 1 base, and 12 bases lay between the germline ends. CDR3 size: 14 residues. As DNA, the CDR3 is TGTGCCAGCAGGGCAAGCTGGGGGAACACTGAAGCTTTCTTT. Protein sequence: CASRASWGNTEAFF.

This clonotype was seen a handful of times. The J gene is TRBJ2-1, the V gene TRBV5-1, with D tentatively TRBD2 (5 bases). Trimming shortened V by 3 bases and J by 9 bases, and 13 bases separated the two germline ends. CDR3 length: 13 amino acids. Germline V gene sequence: CDR1 SGHRS, CDR2 YFSETQ. Here the CDR3 DNA reads TGCGCCAGCAGCTCGACTATGACCACTGAGCAGTTCTTC. Protein: CASSSTMTTEQFF.

This clonotype was seen a handful of times. The junction and the germline gene differ at one end; a read error may be behind it. This rearrangement joins TRBV12-3 or TRBV12-4 to TRBJ2-7; tentative D call: TRBD2 (6 bases). CDR3 length: 11 amino acids. CDR3 sequence reads: CASSTDGTVGF. In nucleotides, the CDR3 is TGTGCCAGCAGTACCGACGGGACTGTGGGCTTC.

This chain uses TRBV7-9 with TRBJ2-7, with a weak D call TRBD1 (7 bases). The ends were cut back, 4 bases at V and 0 bases at J, with 13 bases in the middle. The CDR3 loop spans 15 amino acids. In germline, CDR1 is SEHNR, CDR2 FQNEAQ (reference sequence). The CDR3 region has the DNA TGTGCCAGCAGCTCGAACAGGGGAGGCTCCTACGAGCAGTACTTC. Its protein product is CASSSNRGGSYEQYF.

The chain is built from TRBV6-2 or TRBV6-3 and TRBJ2-3; 8 bases fit TRBD2. Germline assignment: CDR1 MNHEY and CDR2 SVGEGT. Trimming took 7 bases from V and 3 from J; bases not matched to a gene: 18. The CDR3 consists of 18 residues. The CDR3 loop reads CASTLSSSGRMITDTQYF. In DNA, the CDR3 is TGTGCCAGCACCCTGTCTTCCAGCGGGAGAATGATAACAGATACGCAGTATTTT.

This chain uses TRBV14 with TRBJ1-2, with 10 nucleotides matching TRBD1. The V gene's germline CDR1 is SGHDN and CDR2 FVKESK. V lost 6 bases and J lost 2; bases outside the gene matches: 9. CDR3 length: 16 amino acids. The CDR3 DNA follows: TGTGCCAGCAGTCGTTCCGGGACAGGGGACAACTATGGCTACACCTTC. It translates to CASSRSGTGDNYGYTF. Using reference TRBV14 and TRBJ1-2 for the parts outside the CDR3, the full variable domain is EAGVTQFPSHSVIEKGQTVTLRCDPISGHDNLYWYRRVMGKEIKFLLHFVKESKQDESGMPNNRFLAERTGGTYSTLKVQPAELEDSGVYFCASSRSGTGDNYGYTFGSGTRLTVV.

The CDR3 coding sequence is TGTGCCAGCAGCGTAGGACAGGTTTTCTATGGCTACACCTTC. Its protein is CASSVGQVFYGYTF. V gene TRBV9 combines with J gene TRBJ1-2; TRBD1 is a possible D gene (6 bases). V was clipped by 0 bases and J by 4 bases, with 10 bases between them. There are 14 residues in the CDR3. Germline values: CDR1 SGDLS, CDR2 YYNGEE.

The chain employs TRBV28 and TRBJ1-6; D not certain. Trimming took off 6 bases at V and 7 bases at J, with 10 bases between the two ends. The CDR3 length is 13 residues. Looked up from germline, CDR1 is MDHEN and CDR2 is SYDVKM. The DNA of the CDR3 is TGTGCCAGCAGCGACGGACGGAATTCACCCCTCCACTTT. Its translation: CASSDGRNSPLHF.